The rows below give T cell receptor beta chains drawn from one sample of a study of blood T cell repertoires in COVID-19. Data came from immunoSEQ multiplex PCR; TCRdb stores just in-frame clones and leaves some out. The table lists under 200,000 clones, around 80% of them singletons, with around 6.3% in the top ten. What was sequenced was peripheral blood. The source is a man aged 65 to 79 with active or convalescent COVID-19. CDR3s include the opening cysteine and the closing phenylalanine or tryptophan. Each record gives: clone size, V gene, J gene, D gene, CDR3 DNA, CDR3 protein. A D gene is named only where the DNA matches it firmly. A row's size may be missing; if present it is once, few, many or a size class.

abundance: .; v_gene: TRBV10-2; j_gene: TRBJ2-3; d_gene: .; CDR3nt: TGCGCCAGCAGTTTTGGAGGGCATGAAGATACGCAGTATTTT; CDR3aa: CASSFGGHEDTQYF
abundance: .; v_gene: TRBV7-9; j_gene: TRBJ1-4; d_gene: .; CDR3nt: TGTGCCAGCAGTTTTCCCGGGGAAAAACTGTTTTTT; CDR3aa: CASSFPGEKLFF
abundance: .; v_gene: TRBV4-1; j_gene: TRBJ1-1; d_gene: .; CDR3nt: TGCGCCAGCAGCCAAGATCCGCAAGTGCGTAAAGCTTTCTTT; CDR3aa: CASSQDPQVRKAFF
abundance: .; v_gene: TRBV4-3; j_gene: TRBJ1-4; d_gene: TRBD1; CDR3nt: TGCGCCAGCAGCCAACTTGGGCAGGGGGTCGAAAAACTGTTTTTT; CDR3aa: CASSQLGQGVEKLFF
abundance: .; v_gene: TRBV7-3; j_gene: TRBJ2-1; d_gene: TRBD2; CDR3nt: TGTGCCAGCAGCTCGGGACTAGCGGGGGCAAATGAGCAGTTCTTC; CDR3aa: CASSSGLAGANEQFF
abundance: .; v_gene: TRBV12-3/TRBV12-4; j_gene: TRBJ2-5; d_gene: .; CDR3nt: TGTGCCAGCGGGGCTTTTGAGACCCAGTACTTC; CDR3aa: CASGAFETQYF
abundance: .; v_gene: TRBV6-5; j_gene: TRBJ1-2; d_gene: .; CDR3nt: TGTGCCAGCAATAGCGTGGAGGGTCGCGGTCACACCTTC; CDR3aa: CASNSVEGRGHTF
abundance: few; v_gene: TRBV19; j_gene: TRBJ2-2; d_gene: TRBD2; CDR3nt: TGTGCCAGTAGTATTTCCCGCGGGGGGGCCTGGACCGGGGAGCTGTTTTTT; CDR3aa: CASSISRGGAWTGELFF
abundance: .; v_gene: TRBV4-2; j_gene: TRBJ1-4; d_gene: .; CDR3nt: TGTGCCAGCAGCCAGGTGACGGGAACTAATGAAAAACTGTTTTTT; CDR3aa: CASSQVTGTNEKLFF
abundance: .; v_gene: TRBV30; j_gene: TRBJ1-4; d_gene: .; CDR3nt: TGTGCCTGGAGTATTGGGGCAGTCGGTACCGAAAAACTGTTTTTT; CDR3aa: CAWSIGAVGTEKLFF
abundance: .; v_gene: TRBV5-1; j_gene: TRBJ2-2; d_gene: TRBD2; CDR3nt: TGCGCCAGCAGCGTCGGACTAGTTTCGAACACCGGGGAGCTGTTTTTT; CDR3aa: CASSVGLVSNTGELFF
abundance: .; v_gene: TRBV7-6; j_gene: TRBJ1-1; d_gene: TRBD1; CDR3nt: TGTGCCAGCAGCTTAGCTGCCGCACAGGGGGATACTGAAGCTTTCTTT; CDR3aa: CASSLAAAQGDTEAFF
abundance: .; v_gene: TRBV21-1; j_gene: TRBJ1-3; d_gene: .; CDR3nt: TGTGCCAGCAGCAAAGTAAGGTGGGGCGTATGCTCTGGAAACACCATATATTTT; CDR3aa: CASSKVRWGVCSGNTIYF
abundance: .; v_gene: TRBV19; j_gene: TRBJ1-6; d_gene: TRBD1; CDR3nt: TGTGCCAGTAGCTCGACAGGGGGAGATTCACCCCTCCACTTT; CDR3aa: CASSSTGGDSPLHF
abundance: .; v_gene: TRBV6-5; j_gene: TRBJ1-3; d_gene: .; CDR3nt: TGTGCCAGCAGTTACTCCTCCAGCTCTGGAAACACCATATATTTT; CDR3aa: CASSYSSSSGNTIYF
abundance: .; v_gene: TRBV2; j_gene: TRBJ2-2; d_gene: TRBD1; CDR3nt: TGTGCCAGCAGGGACAGGGCGAACACCGGGGAGCTGTTTTTT; CDR3aa: CASRDRANTGELFF
abundance: .; v_gene: TRBV6-5; j_gene: TRBJ2-2; d_gene: .; CDR3nt: TGTGCCAGCAGCGGGGATAGCGGATGGGGCGGGGAGCTGTTTTTT; CDR3aa: CASSGDSGWGGELFF
abundance: .; v_gene: TRBV7-9; j_gene: TRBJ2-5; d_gene: TRBD2; CDR3nt: TGTGCCAGCAGCGGACTAGCGGGGGGTCACCAAGAGACCCAGTACTTC; CDR3aa: CASSGLAGGHQETQYF
abundance: .; v_gene: TRBV15; j_gene: TRBJ1-1; d_gene: .; CDR3nt: TGTGCCACCAGCAGAGGAGGGGAGGGGAGGAATGAAGCTTTCTTT; CDR3aa: CATSRGGEGRNEAFF
abundance: .; v_gene: TRBV7-2; j_gene: TRBJ1-5; d_gene: TRBD1; CDR3nt: TGTGCCAGCAGCACGGAGACAGGGTCGGGCAATCAGCCCCAGCATTTT; CDR3aa: CASSTETGSGNQPQHF
abundance: .; v_gene: TRBV19; j_gene: TRBJ1-2; d_gene: .; CDR3nt: TGTGCCAGTACGGACAGTAACTATGGCTACACCTTC; CDR3aa: CASTDSNYGYTF
abundance: .; v_gene: TRBV10-3; j_gene: TRBJ2-1; d_gene: TRBD2; CDR3nt: TGTGCCATCAGTGGTGATAGCGGGGGGGGTGAGCAGTTCTTC; CDR3aa: CAISGDSGGGEQFF
abundance: .; v_gene: TRBV9; j_gene: TRBJ1-1; d_gene: .; CDR3nt: TGTGCCAGCAGCGTAGCTATAAACACTGAAGCTTTCTTT; CDR3aa: CASSVAINTEAFF
abundance: .; v_gene: TRBV19; j_gene: TRBJ1-1; d_gene: .; CDR3nt: TGTGCCAGTAGTCCCCTGAGAGGGGGAAACACTGAAGCTTTCTTT; CDR3aa: CASSPLRGGNTEAFF
abundance: .; v_gene: TRBV6-1; j_gene: TRBJ1-1; d_gene: .; CDR3nt: TGTGCCAGCAGTGAAGGAGGGAACGCTGAAGCTTTCTTT; CDR3aa: CASSEGGNAEAFF
abundance: .; v_gene: TRBV6-5; j_gene: TRBJ1-1; d_gene: .; CDR3nt: TGTGCCAGCAGCCCCAGGGGAACGGGGCTGGACGCTTTCTTT; CDR3aa: CASSPRGTGLDAFF
abundance: few; v_gene: TRBV13; j_gene: TRBJ2-1; d_gene: TRBD2; CDR3nt: TGTGCCAGCAGCCCAGGACTAGCGGGGGTCAATGAGCAGTTCTTC; CDR3aa: CASSPGLAGVNEQFF